This T cell receptor beta chain was found in a study of shared clonotypes between healthy human individuals. Overall study context: Researchers assigned three CD4 naive, three CD4 memory, two CD8 naive and one CD8 memory plate to each donor.

CDR1 and CDR2 from the germline V gene are SGHDT and YYEEEE. The CDR3 runs to 13 residues. V was shortened by 9 bases and J by 1 base, with 14 bases between the two germline ends. Sequencing was performed with immunoSEQ multiplex PCR; in TCRdb, only in-frame clones are kept and a portion is missing. The repertoire has approximately 1,500,000 clones, about 98% of them found once; the top ten carry about 0.45%. Sequencing was done on a sample of naive CD4+ T cells sorted from blood. Subset reported: CD45RA+ positively selected. The chain links TRBV5-6 to TRBJ2-7; no clear D gene. The clonotype comes from a man aged 30 to 39 in good health. This CDR3 is CATSGSFSYEQYF. The CDR3 bases are TGTGCCACCTCCGGGTCGTTTTCCTACGAGCAGTACTTC.